These T cell receptor beta chains were read from a single sample in a study of blood T cells in healthy people across ages. TCRdb processed the 5' RACE reads anew with MiXCR; each CDR3 protein has one entry. The data contain around 940,000 distinct CDR3 sequences, roughly 51% of them singletons. Sequenced input: blood. These receptors all come from an older woman in good health. Each CDR3 is given with its conserved first and last residue. The D gene is left open where the match is weak. Clone size, where shown, is once, few, many, or a class for clones that have expanded.

size	J	V	D	DNA	CDR3
.	TRBJ2-7	TRBV18	.	TGTGCCAGCTCACCACAAAAGGGGTCGAGCGAGCAGTACTTC	CASSPQKGSSEQYF
.	TRBJ1-4	TRBV12-3/TRBV12-4	.	TGTGCCAGCAGTACAGGGAGCTTCGGAGAAAAACTGTTTTTT	CASSTGSFGEKLFF
few	TRBJ2-5	TRBV12-3/TRBV12-4	TRBD1	TGTGCCAGCAGTCTATTGGACAGGCCCAAGATAAGGGGGACCCAGTACTTC	CASSLLDRPKIRGTQYF
.	TRBJ2-1	TRBV12-3/TRBV12-4	TRBD2	TGTGCCAGCCGGGAGGGGGGGGTATCGGATAATGAGCAGTTCTTC	CASREGGVSDNEQFF
.	TRBJ2-1	TRBV7-9	TRBD2	TGTGCCAGCAGCCGGACTAGCGGGGATGGCAGCAATAAGCAGTTCTTC	CASSRTSGDGSNKQFF
few	TRBJ2-2	TRBV12-3/TRBV12-4	.	TGTGCCAGCGCTCCCAGGGATGGGTGGAGAACTGCAGTGGGGGAGCTGTTTTTT	CASAPRDGWRTAVGELFF
.	TRBJ2-2	TRBV5-1	TRBD2	TGCGCCAGCAGTGTGGGACTAGTGAGAGCCGGGGAGCTGTTTTTT	CASSVGLVRAGELFF
.	TRBJ2-7	TRBV2	TRBD2	TGTGCCAGCAGTAGGGACTACAACTACGAGCAGTACTTC	CASSRDYNYEQYF
.	TRBJ2-3	TRBV10-2	TRBD1	TGCGCCAGCGGGGACAGGGGTAACACAGATACGCAGTATTTT	CASGDRGNTDTQYF
.	TRBJ2-1	TRBV12-3/TRBV12-4	TRBD2	TGTGCCAGCACCACAGCGGGAGGGCCAAACAATGAGCAGTTCTTC	CASTTAGGPNNEQFF
once	TRBJ2-6	TRBV9	TRBD1	TGTGCCAGCAGCGTGAGACAGGGGCGAGCTGGGGCCAACGTCCTGACTTTC	CASSVRQGRAGANVLTF
.	TRBJ2-5	TRBV4-1	TRBD1	TGCGCCAGCAGCTTGAGTGGGACAGCCGAAGAGCAGTACTTC	CASSLSGTAEEQYF
many	TRBJ1-1	TRBV5-1	.	TGCGCCAGCAGCTTGGTGGCGGGGAACACTGAAGCTTTCTTT	CASSLVAGNTEAFF
.	TRBJ2-3	TRBV5-6	TRBD2	TGTGCCAGCAGCTCACTAGCGGTGAGCACAGATACGCGGTATTTT	CASSSLAVSTDTRYF
.	TRBJ2-1	TRBV7-2	.	TGTGCCAGCAGCCCGGAGGTAAGGTCCTACAATGAGCAGTTCTTC	CASSPEVRSYNEQFF
.	TRBJ1-2	TRBV20-1	TRBD1	TGCAGTGCGGGTCGACAGGGGAACTATGGCTACACCTTC	CSAGRQGNYGYTF
.	TRBJ2-3	TRBV3-1	.	TGTGCCAGCAGCCAAGACTGGAGCTTGCCCACAGATACGCAGTATTTT	CASSQDWSLPTDTQYF
few	TRBJ2-7	TRBV12-3/TRBV12-4	.	TGTGCCATCGGACGAGCGGACCGTTACGAGCAGTACTTC	CAIGRADRYEQYF